A single sample gave rise to the 17 T cell receptor beta chains below, sequenced in a study of yellow fever vaccine responses in identical twins. TCRdb analysed the RT-PCR reads with MiXCR anew, one entry per CDR3 protein. The table has about 2,500 distinct CDR3 sequences, less than 85% seen once; the top ten hold 3.5% to 4.5%. Sequenced here: T cells from blood (PBMCs), unsorted or a sorted subset (not recorded which), sampled before or after yellow fever vaccination (not recorded which). Every receptor here comes from a woman between 18 and 29 years old who received the yellow fever vaccine.

This clonotype was recorded a few times. The CDR3 is CSARVTGDYGYTF. CDR3 DNA: TGCAGTGCTAGAGTTACCGGGGACTATGGCTACACCTTC. The V gene is TRBV20-1, the J gene TRBJ1-2; D is ambiguous. Trimming removed 1 base at V and 3 bases at J, with 9 bases between. Germline V gene lookup returns CDR1 DFQATT and CDR2 SNEGSKA (reference sequence). The CDR3 totals 13 residues.

The chain recombines TRBV11-3 with TRBJ2-3; a possible D gene is TRBD2 (5 bases). V lost 5 bases to trimming and J lost 7 bases, with 10 bases between them. CDR1 is SGHNT and CDR2 is YENEEA in the germline V gene. The CDR3 spans 12 residues. The DNA for the CDR3 is TGTGCCAGCAGCCCACTAGTAAATACGCAGTATTTT. The encoded protein is CASSPLVNTQYF.

The genes are TRBV7-2 and TRBJ2-1; D remains unclear. Germline CDR1 reads SGHTA; CDR2 reads FQGNSA. V was clipped by 0 bases and J by 7 bases, with 10 bases between them. The CDR3 has 14 residues. This chain's CDR3 is CASSLAGRKNEQFF. CDR3 DNA sequence: TGTGCCAGCAGCTTAGCGGGTAGGAAGAATGAGCAGTTCTTC.

The V call is TRBV2, the J call TRBJ2-4; possibly TRBD1 for D (5 bases). From germline, CDR1 is SNHLY and CDR2 FYNNEI. Trimming took 0 bases from V and 7 from J, leaving 16 bases between them. The CDR3 sequence is 16 residues long. DNA for the CDR3: TGTGCCAGCAGTGAAGCGGATTTGGCAGGGTTCAACATTCAGTACTTC. It codes for CASSEADLAGFNIQYF.

This chain connects TRBV10-1 to TRBJ2-5; TRBD1 agrees at 9 bases. J lost 2 bases, V lost 6 bases, and 4 bases had no gene match. The germline V gene encodes CDR1 WNHNN and CDR2 SYGVQD (reference sequence). The CDR3 spans 14 residues. The DNA of the CDR3 is TGCGCCAGCAGCCGGGACAGGGTACAAGAGACCCAGTACTTC. Its translation is CASSRDRVQETQYF.

The CDR3 nucleotides read TGTGCCAGCAGCTTATTAGCGGGGGCCGGGGGAGAGACCCAGTACTTC. It is translated as CASSLLAGAGGETQYF. The chain uses TRBV11-1 and TRBJ2-5, with TRBD2 matching 9 bases. The CDR3 is 16 residues long. CDR1 is SGHAT and CDR2 is FQDESV in the germline V gene (reference sequence). V lost 2 bases to trimming and J lost 4 bases; unmatched junction nucleotides: 8.

The chain joins TRBV10-3 to TRBJ1-1; tentative D call: TRBD1 (5 bases). This CDR3 is built from 14 residues. Trimming took 10 bases from V and 0 from J, leaving 15 bases between them. Germline V gene data show CDR1 as ENHRY and CDR2 as SYGVKD. In nucleotides, the CDR3 is TGTGCCACCCAGAGAGGGGCACTGAACACTGAAGCTTTCTTT. Translating it yields CATQRGALNTEAFF.

The chain uses TRBV4-2 and TRBJ2-1; 10 nucleotides agree with TRBD2. V was clipped by 4 bases and J by 3 bases; unmatched bases: 9. Germline values: CDR1 LGHNA, CDR2 YNFKEQ. The CDR3 runs 17 residues. The CDR3 spells CASSPDGLAEIYNEQFF. Here the CDR3 DNA reads TGTGCCAGCAGCCCGGATGGACTAGCGGAGATCTACAATGAGCAGTTCTTC.

This clonotype has only one observation. The chain employs TRBV2 and TRBJ2-7, with a weak D call TRBD2 (6 bases). Trimming took 5 bases from V and 3 from J, leaving 14 bases between them. Germline V gives CDR1 SNHLY, CDR2 FYNNEI. CDR3 length equals 14 residues. CDR3 protein: CASSPEGGDYEQYF. DNA for the CDR3: TGTGCCAGCAGTCCGGAGGGCGGAGACTACGAGCAGTACTTC.

The J gene is TRBJ1-6, the V gene TRBV4-2; D remains unclear. Trimming cost V 2 bases and J 9 bases, with 11 bases left between them. The germline CDR1 and CDR2 sequences are LGHNA and YNFKEQ. This CDR3 has 14 amino acids. This CDR3 reads CASSQKEEASPLHF. In DNA, the CDR3 is TGTGCCAGCAGCCAAAAAGAGGAAGCTTCACCCCTCCACTTT.

This chain joins TRBV14 and TRBJ2-7; 7 bases align to TRBD1. V lost 4 bases, J lost 4 bases, and 4 bases stayed unmatched. The V gene's germline CDR1 is SGHDN and CDR2 FVKESK. This CDR3 comprises 13 residues. This CDR3 reads CASSLRDSYEQYV. The CDR3 DNA reads as TGTGCCAGCAGCCTCCGGGACAGTTACGAGCAGTACGTC.

The chain employs TRBV5-1 and TRBJ2-3; D gene uncertain. The CDR3 is 14 amino acids. V dropped 4 bases and J dropped 2 bases, with 11 bases sitting between them. Germline V gene data show CDR1 as SGHRS and CDR2 as YFSETQ. The CDR3 nucleotides are TGCGCCAGCAGCCCAACCGCGCTCACAGATACGCAGTATTTT. Translation: CASSPTALTDTQYF. Combining the CDR3 with reference TRBV5-1 and TRBJ2-3 gives the whole variable domain KAGVTQTPRYLIKTRGQQVTLSCSPISGHRSVSWYQQTPGQGLQFLFEYFSETQRNKGNFPGRFSGRQFSNSRSEMNVSTLELGDSALYLCASSPTALTDTQYFGPGTRLTVL.

J is TRBJ2-5 and V is TRBV20-1, with D perhaps TRBD1 or TRBD2 (5 bases each). CDR3 length: 13 residues. CDR1 DFQATT and CDR2 SNEGSKA come from the germline V gene (reference sequence). V lost 6 bases to trimming and J lost 3 bases, with 14 bases between them. The CDR3 sequence: CSAPRGTEETQYF. The CDR3 DNA reads as TGCAGTGCCCCCCGTGGGACGGAAGAGACCCAGTACTTC.

The chain is built from TRBV15 and TRBJ1-2; no definite D call. The ends were cut back, 1 base at V and 2 bases at J, with 14 bases in the middle. Germline values: CDR1 LNHNV, CDR2 YYDKDF (reference sequence). The CDR3 runs to 16 residues. The CDR3 sequence is CATSRGGSGNNYGYTF. The CDR3 coding sequence is TGTGCCACCAGCAGAGGAGGCTCCGGGAACAACTATGGCTACACCTTC.

V and J are TRBV7-9 and TRBJ2-1; no clear D gene. Trimming left V 3 bases short and J 3 bases short, with 9 bases between. Germline V gene data show CDR1 as SEHNR and CDR2 as FQNEAQ (reference sequence). The CDR3 is 14 amino acids. The CDR3 DNA reads as TGTGCCAGCAGCTTTAGTTTGGGCTACAATGAGCAGTTCTTC. Protein sequence: CASSFSLGYNEQFF.

V gene TRBV11-3 combines with J gene TRBJ2-7, with 10 positions matching TRBD2. The germline V gene encodes CDR1 SGHNT and CDR2 YENEEA. The V segment lost 5 bases and the J segment 4 bases; nucleotides outside the gene matches: 8. The CDR3 has 15 residues. The CDR3 loop is CASSRGLAAIYEQYV. The CDR3 DNA reads as TGTGCCAGCAGCAGAGGACTAGCGGCCATATACGAGCAGTACGTC.

This clonotype was observed a handful of times. The chain's CDR3 is CASSYGTYNEQFF. CDR3 coding DNA: TGTGCCAGCAGTTACGGGACATACAATGAGCAGTTCTTC. V is TRBV6-5 and J is TRBJ2-1, with a weak D call TRBD1 (6 bases). CDR3 length: 13 amino acids. Trimming pared 2 bases from V and 4 bases from J, leaving 6 bases between. From germline, CDR1 is MNHEY and CDR2 SVGAGI.